Sequencing of this TCR beta chain was carried out in a study of blood T cell repertoires in COVID-19. Looking at the study overall: Donors in the United States, Italy and Spain gave samples during acute or convalescent COVID-19. Sources were T cells, B-cell-depleted T cells, or PBMCs; the material itself was cDNA or gDNA.

Under the authors' procedure: Amplification of reference gene primers provided the estimated nucleated cell counts. Here immunoSEQ multiplex PCR was the method, and the copy in TCRdb shows in-frame clones only, minus some. V, J and clone size are taken as reported in that table, and D and trimming were inferred from the DNA itself. The sample carries 150,000 to 200,000 clones, roughly 76% recorded once. Germline-derived CDR1 and CDR2 are SGDLS and YYNGEE. V gave up 7 bases and J gave up 4 bases; unmatched junction bases: 10. The CDR3 contains 15 residues. While infection was still active, Seattle patients were enrolled and then followed longitudinally.

The sequencing sample was made of peripheral blood. The V gene is TRBV9, the J gene TRBJ1-2; TRBD1 matches at 10 bases. The sequence was collected from a woman older than 75 with COVID-19, enrolled during active disease. CDR3 residues: CASSRRDRGFYGYTF. The CDR3 bases are TGTGCCAGCTCCCGCCGGGACAGGGGATTCTATGGCTACACCTTC.